Each of the 5 T cell receptor beta chains below was sequenced from the same sample in a study of graft-versus-host responses after intestinal transplantation. These TCRs' antigens remain unknown. Produced via immunoSEQ multiplex PCR; TCRdb's table is partial and in-frame only. The sample lists about 110,000 clones; 93% were seen once. Sequenced material: unstimulated CD8+ T cells sorted from spleen or lymph node cells, taken before transplant. All receptors derive from a human donor who was the organ donor for an intestinal transplant.

This chain connects TRBV11-3 to TRBJ2-1; TRBD2 agrees at 8 bases. Trimming took 2 bases from V and 0 from J; bases not matched to a gene: 6. The CDR3 contains 17 residues. Germline CDR1 reads SGHNT; CDR2 reads YENEEA. CDR3 region: CASSLYRGGSSYNEQFF. CDR3 nucleotide sequence: TGTGCCAGCAGCTTATATCGGGGGGGGAGCTCCTACAATGAGCAGTTCTTC. Complete variable domain (other parts from reference TRBV11-3 and TRBJ2-1): EAGVVQSPRYKIIEKKQPVAFWCNPISGHNTLYWYLQNLGQGPELLIRYENEEAVDDSQLPKDRFSAERLKGVDSTLKIQPAELGDSAVYLCASSLYRGGSSYNEQFFGPGTRLTVL.

The chain has TRBV13 and TRBJ2-3; no definite D call. Germline-derived CDR1 and CDR2 are PRHDT and FYEKMQ (reference sequence). V was trimmed by 0 bases and J by 5 bases, leaving 3 bases between them. The CDR3 is 12 residues long. The CDR3 coding sequence is TGTGCCAGCAGCTTAGGCCAAGATACGCAGTATTTT. This sequence encodes CASSLGQDTQYF. The full variable domain, in which reference TRBV13 and TRBJ2-3 provide the parts outside the CDR3, is AAGVIQSPRHLIKEKRETATLKCYPIPRHDTVYWYQQGPGQDPQFLISFYEKMQSDKGSIPDRFSAQQFSDYHSELNMSSLELGDSALYFCASSLGQDTQYFGPGTRLTVL.

Regarding this clone: The sample contains more than one DNA sequence encoding this CDR3. The chain employs TRBV27 and TRBJ2-1; D might be TRBD2 (5 bases). The V gene lost 3 bases and the J gene lost 8 bases, with 14 bases spanning the gap. Germline CDR1 reads MNHEY; CDR2 reads SMNVEV (reference sequence). The CDR3 is made up of 14 amino acids. The CDR3 protein is CASSLATTWDEQFF. CDR3 nucleotides: TGTGCCAGCAGTTTGGCGACTACCTGGGATGAGCAGTTCTTC.

The V and J genes are TRBV7-9 and TRBJ2-7; no clear D. Germline lookup yields CDR1 SEHNR and CDR2 FQNEAQ (reference sequence). The CDR3 sequence is 14 residues long. V lost 2 bases and J lost 3, with 11 bases in between. CDR3 in DNA: TGTGCCAGCAGCTTAAGCCTAGTAAGCTACGAGCAGTACTTC. Translation gives CASSLSLVSYEQYF.

The gene calls are TRBV7-2 and TRBJ2-7, with 7 nucleotides matching TRBD2. Germline loops: CDR1 SGHTA, CDR2 FQGNSA. V gave up 5 bases and J gave up 7 bases; unmatched junction bases: 14. The CDR3 sequence is 15 residues long. The CDR3 sequence: CASSPPSGNPGEQYF. DNA for the CDR3: TGTGCCAGCAGCCCGCCTAGCGGTAATCCTGGAGAGCAGTACTTC. The full variable domain, in which reference TRBV7-2 and TRBJ2-7 provide the parts outside the CDR3, is GAGVSQSPSNKVTEKGKDVELRCDPISGHTALYWYRQSLGQGLEFLIYFQGNSAPDKSGLPSDRFSAERTGGSVSTLTIQRTQQEDSAVYLCASSPPSGNPGEQYFGPGTRLTVT.